A single sample is the source of the 5 T cell receptor beta chains below, sequenced in a study of shared clonotypes between healthy human individuals. Sequencing used immunoSEQ multiplex PCR; TCRdb keeps in-frame clones, though not all of them. This sample has around 2,000,000 clones, with about 95% found just once. Source material: naive CD4+ T cells sorted from blood. Described subset: CD45RA+ positively selected. The receptors come from a man between 18 and 29 years old in good health.

The rearrangement uses TRBV7-9 and TRBJ2-4; D is undetermined. The V gene lost 0 bases and the J gene lost 7 bases, with 4 bases spanning the gap. From germline, CDR1 is SEHNR and CDR2 FQNEAQ (reference sequence). The CDR3 loop spans 12 amino acids. The CDR3 region has the DNA TGTGCCAGCAGCTTAGCATCCAACATTCAGTACTTC. Protein product: CASSLASNIQYF.

V gene TRBV18 combines with J gene TRBJ2-2; D is ambiguous. In germline, CDR1 is KGHSH, CDR2 LQKENI. The CDR3 has 12 amino acids. Deletions cut 5 bases from V and 7 bases from J, with 8 bases between. CDR3 amino acids: CASSNVGGELFF. CDR3 nucleotide sequence: TGTGCCAGCTCAAACGTGGGCGGGGAGCTGTTTTTT.

Notes on this clone: Other DNA sequences in this sample translate to the same CDR3. V and J are TRBV6-5 and TRBJ1-5; the D is unclear. Germline CDR1 and CDR2: MNHEY and SVGAGI. The CDR3 is made up of 13 amino acids. V gave up 6 bases and J gave up 3 bases, with 9 bases separating them. The CDR3 here is CASSRGPNQPQHF. The CDR3 coding sequence is TGTGCCAGCAGCCGTGGGCCCAATCAGCCCCAGCATTTT.

The rearrangement joins TRBV6-5 to TRBJ2-7; TRBD1 agrees at 8 bases. CDR3 length: 15 residues. Trimming took 6 bases from V and 2 from J; bases not matched to a gene: 9. Germline CDR1 MNHEY, CDR2 SVGAGI. CDR3 sequence (DNA): TGTGCCAGCAGGATGGACAGGGCTGGGACCTACGAGCAGTACTTC. It encodes CASRMDRAGTYEQYF.

This chain links TRBV4-1 with TRBJ2-7; a possible D gene is TRBD2 (5 bases). The CDR3 loop spans 19 amino acids. In germline, CDR1 is MGHRA, CDR2 YSYEKL. V lost 0 bases, J lost 3 bases, and 24 bases lay in between. The DNA for the CDR3 is TGCGCCAGCAGCCAAGACTCTCAAACCGGAACTAGTTATGTCTACGAGCAGTACTTC. It specifies CASSQDSQTGTSYVYEQYF.